This TCR beta chain emerged from a study of shared clonotypes between healthy human individuals. V lost 7 bases, J lost 2 bases, and 9 bases lay in between. Germline V lookup: CDR1 LNHNV, CDR2 YYDKDF (reference sequence). The CDR3 consists of 13 residues. The study ran the assay at deep level. The protocol was immunoSEQ multiplex PCR, while the TCRdb copy is restricted to in-frame clones and leaves out a portion. Counted here are about a million clones, about 72% occurring once; the ten biggest clones make up 0.89%. Recent acute infections and vaccinations were absent in the healthy HIV-negative adult donors.

The chain links TRBV15 to TRBJ2-1; TRBD1 or TRBD2 may be the D gene (6 bases each). The source of this sequence is a man between 18 and 35 years old in good health. Some clones in this sample may be carry-over from other donors' samples. The sequenced sample consisted of memory CD4+ T cells from PBMCs. Subset indicated: CD45RA-negative fraction. CDR3: CATTRGPYNEQFF. In DNA form, the CDR3 reads TGTGCCACCACCCGGGGGCCCTACAATGAGCAGTTCTTC.